These 29 T cell receptor beta chains share one sample of origin, sequenced in a study of OX40 agonist ivuxolimab in advanced cancers. Sequencing used immunoSEQ multiplex PCR; TCRdb keeps in-frame clones, though not all of them. The repertoire consists of 60,000 to 90,000 clones, with about 81% occurring once and the leading ten covering over 4%. Here the sequenced sample was CD4+ or CD8+ T cells sorted from blood, taken in a trial of the OX40 agonist ivuxolimab. The receptor source for this set is an adult with an advanced solid tumor such as melanoma, head and neck, liver or kidney cancer.

This CDR3 reads CASSQTGVSAEAFF. The CDR3 region has the DNA TGTGCCAGCAGTCAGACAGGGGTTTCTGCTGAAGCTTTCTTT. The V gene is TRBV6-1, the J gene TRBJ1-1, with 8 nucleotides matching TRBD1. Germline CDR1 and CDR2: MNHNS and SASEGT. V trimming: 5 bases; J trimming: 6 bases; junction bases outside the gene matches: 8. This CDR3 spans 14 amino acids.

This chain uses TRBV7-2 with TRBJ2-7; TRBD2 is a possible D gene (5 bases). CDR3 length equals 13 residues. Trimming cost V 2 bases and J 0 bases, with 5 bases left between them. Looked up from germline, CDR1 is SGHTA and CDR2 is FQGNSA. The CDR3 region has the DNA TGTGCCAGCAGCTTAACTAGCTCCTACGAGCAGTACTTC. This gives the protein CASSLTSSYEQYF.

This chain joins TRBV7-6 and TRBJ2-2; possible D gene TRBD2, 6 bases. Trimming stripped 1 base from V and 7 bases from J, with 19 bases between. The CDR3 extends over 17 amino acids. Germline V CDR1 and CDR2: SGHVS, FNYEAQ. CDR3 residues: CASSLGGGAGAGGELFF. The DNA for the CDR3 is TGTGCCAGCAGCTTAGGAGGAGGGGCCGGCGCTGGCGGGGAGCTGTTTTTT.

This chain uses TRBV6-5 with TRBJ2-7; possibly TRBD1 or TRBD2 for D (6 bases each). CDR3 size: 12 residues. Germline V gene lookup returns CDR1 MNHEY and CDR2 SVGAGI. The germline V and J ends were trimmed by 5 bases and 7 bases, with 12 bases remaining between them. This chain's CDR3 is CASSTQGGEQYF. The CDR3, as DNA: TGTGCCAGCAGTACACAGGGAGGTGAGCAGTACTTC.

The rearrangement joins TRBV6-5 to TRBJ2-2; D may correspond to TRBD1 or TRBD2 (6 bases each). V gave up 0 bases and J gave up 6 bases, with 11 bases separating them. Germline V gene sequence: CDR1 MNHEY, CDR2 SVGAGI. The CDR3 is made up of 15 amino acids. CDR3 residues: CASSYSGGSAGELFF. Here the CDR3 DNA reads TGTGCCAGCAGTTACTCGGGGGGCTCTGCCGGGGAGCTGTTTTTT.

V gene TRBV7-9 combines with J gene TRBJ1-1; TRBD1 agrees at 7 bases. The CDR3 is made up of 11 amino acids. Germline V gives CDR1 SEHNR, CDR2 FQNEAQ (reference sequence). The ends lost 4 bases at V and 10 bases at J; junction bases unmatched: 3. The CDR3 sequence is CASSSGTAAFF. CDR3 DNA sequence: TGTGCCAGCAGCTCCGGGACAGCAGCTTTCTTT.

The rearrangement joins TRBV9 to TRBJ1-3; 8 nucleotides line up with TRBD1. Trimming cost V 0 bases and J 2 bases; bases outside gene matches: 4. From germline, CDR1 is SGDLS and CDR2 YYNGEE. This CDR3 has 16 amino acids. CDR3 protein: CASSVGQGAPGNTIYF. The CDR3 DNA reads TGTGCCAGCAGCGTAGGGCAGGGGGCCCCTGGAAACACCATATATTTT.

A few counts support this clone. The chain joins TRBV5-1 to TRBJ2-3, with TRBD2 identical over 7 bases. Trimming took 5 bases from V and 3 from J; bases not matched to a gene: 12. There are 16 residues in the CDR3. Germline loops: CDR1 SGHRS, CDR2 YFSETQ. CDR3 DNA sequence: TGCGCCAGCAGGGACAAAGTGAGCGGGGTTACAGATACGCAGTATTTT. Its protein product is CASRDKVSGVTDTQYF.

The gene calls are TRBV15 and TRBJ1-2; the match to TRBD1 covers 8 bases. The CDR3 runs 14 residues. Germline V gives CDR1 LNHNV, CDR2 YYDKDF (reference sequence). V was clipped by 0 bases and J by 6 bases; unmatched bases: 3. CDR3 DNA sequence: TGTGCCACCAGCAGAGACAGGGGGCGTGATGGCTACACCTTC. It is translated as CATSRDRGRDGYTF.

The rearrangement uses TRBV7-2 and TRBJ1-4; D gene ambiguous. Trimming shortened V by 1 base and J by 2 bases, and 11 bases separated the two germline ends. The CDR3 spans 16 residues. CDR1 and CDR2 from the germline V gene are SGHTA and FQGNSA. Here the CDR3 reads CASSLVPTRTNEKLFF. In nucleotides, the CDR3 is TGTGCCAGCAGCTTAGTCCCGACGCGGACTAATGAAAAACTGTTTTTT.

J is TRBJ1-2 and V is TRBV5-1; perhaps TRBD1 as D (5 bases). Trimming removed 2 bases from V and 5 bases from J, with 10 bases in between. CDR3 length: 13 amino acids. Germline V lookup: CDR1 SGHRS, CDR2 YFSETQ. The CDR3 is CASSFQGAYGYTF. In DNA form, the CDR3 reads TGCGCCAGCAGCTTTCAGGGAGCATATGGCTACACCTTC.

A single count supports this clone. This chain links TRBV6-6 with TRBJ1-1, with 7 bases that match TRBD1. This CDR3 region has 15 residues. The ends lost 5 bases at V and 2 bases at J; junction bases unmatched: 8. CDR1 and CDR2 (germline): MNHNY, SVGAGI (reference sequence). For the CDR3, the DNA is TGTGCCAGCAGTAGCAGACAGGGTTCCAACACTGAAGCTTTCTTT. Its protein product is CASSSRQGSNTEAFF.

V usage is TRBV10-2 and J usage is TRBJ1-5; a weak D match, TRBD1 (5 bases). The CDR3 consists of 13 residues. Germline V gene data show CDR1 as WSHSY and CDR2 as SAAADI. V dropped 7 bases and J dropped 7 bases, with 14 bases sitting between them. The CDR3 nucleotides are TGCGCCAGCAAGCCCAATCGGGGGCAGCCCCAGCATTTT. Protein: CASKPNRGQPQHF.

This chain links TRBV4-3 with TRBJ1-5; no reliable D call. Germline values: CDR1 LGHNA, CDR2 YSLEER. Deletions cut 1 base from V and 4 bases from J, with 8 bases between. The CDR3 runs to 14 residues. The DNA of the CDR3 is TGCGCCAGCAGCCAAGTATCGGGTAATCAGCCCCAGCATTTT. Protein sequence: CASSQVSGNQPQHF.

The V gene is TRBV7-9, the J gene TRBJ1-2; D unclear. Between the trimmed V and J ends, which lost 1 base and 7 bases, there was a span of 19 bases. CDR1 SEHNR and CDR2 FQNEAQ come from the germline V gene (reference sequence). The CDR3 length is 16 residues. The chain's CDR3 is CASSLGGSSTESGYTF. The CDR3 region has the DNA TGTGCCAGCAGCTTAGGTGGAAGTTCGACGGAATCTGGCTACACCTTC.

The gene calls are TRBV18 and TRBJ2-2; the D is unclear. The CDR3 is made up of 15 amino acids. Germline-derived CDR1 and CDR2 are KGHSH and LQKENI. V was pared by 2 bases and J by 4 bases, with 11 bases between. The DNA for the CDR3 is TGTGCCAGCTCACCATTATCTGGTTCCACCGGGGAGCTGTTTTTT. Translation: CASSPLSGSTGELFF.

The chain combines TRBV6-5 with TRBJ2-1; unclear D gene. Germline assignment: CDR1 MNHEY and CDR2 SVGAGI. Trimming shortened V by 7 bases and J by 7 bases, and 8 bases separated the two germline ends. The CDR3 extends over 11 amino acids. The CDR3 here is CASTRRNEQFF. The DNA for the CDR3 is TGTGCCAGCACCCGAAGGAATGAGCAGTTCTTC.

This chain links TRBV19 with TRBJ2-2; D not certain. This CDR3 region has 13 residues. V was clipped by 9 bases and J by 6 bases, with 14 bases between them. Germline CDR1 reads LNHDA; CDR2 reads SQIVND (reference sequence). The CDR3 DNA is TGTGCCAGCTCCCTAACAGCGTCCGGGGAGCTGTTTTTT. It is translated as CASSLTASGELFF.

The chain joins TRBV11-2 to TRBJ2-1; unclear D gene. Trimming removed 5 bases at V and 0 bases at J, with 8 bases between. Germline V gene lookup returns CDR1 SGHAT and CDR2 FQNNGV. This CDR3 region has 14 residues. The CDR3 bases are TGTGCCAGCAGCAGGAGCTCCTCCTACAATGAGCAGTTCTTC. Its translation: CASSRSSSYNEQFF.

The gene calls are TRBV18 and TRBJ1-1; no definite D call. The germline V gene has CDR1 KGHSH and CDR2 LQKENI. There are 13 residues in the CDR3. V gave up 3 bases and J gave up 6 bases, with 11 bases separating them. CDR3 region: CASSPGRMPEAFF. The CDR3 nucleotides read TGTGCCAGCTCACCTGGCAGGATGCCTGAAGCTTTCTTT.

This chain connects TRBV5-1 to TRBJ1-2; no clear D. V dropped 2 bases and J dropped 8 bases, with 19 bases sitting between them. Germline CDR1 reads SGHRS; CDR2 reads YFSETQ. The CDR3 is 15 amino acids. The CDR3 loop reads CASSLLPGSHRGYTF. CDR3 in DNA: TGCGCCAGCAGCTTACTTCCGGGATCCCACCGCGGCTACACCTTC.

The chain joins TRBV7-2 to TRBJ2-5, with 9 bases fitting TRBD2. The V and J ends lost 0 bases and 4 bases, in that order; junction bases with no gene match: 3. The CDR3 runs 15 residues. The germline V gene encodes CDR1 SGHTA and CDR2 FQGNSA. The CDR3 here is CASSLASGSTETQYF. The DNA for the CDR3 is TGTGCCAGCAGCTTAGCTAGCGGGAGCACAGAGACCCAGTACTTC.

The chain links TRBV5-1 to TRBJ2-1, with TRBD2 matching over 7 bases. V shed 3 bases and J 5 bases; nucleotides not matched to a gene: 5. Per germline, CDR1 SGHRS and CDR2 YFSETQ. This CDR3 region has 14 residues. CDR3 coding DNA: TGCGCCAGCAGCTCGACTAGCACCCACAATGAGCAGTTCTTC. Amino acid sequence: CASSSTSTHNEQFF.

V gene TRBV5-4 combines with J gene TRBJ2-7; 12 bases agree with TRBD2. The ends lost 4 bases at V and 7 bases at J; junction bases unmatched: 12. This CDR3 spans 16 amino acids. In germline, CDR1 is SGHNT, CDR2 YYREEE (reference sequence). The CDR3 nucleotides are TGTGCCAGCAGCCTGATGGGTGGACTAGCGGGAAATGAGCAGTACTTC. Its translation is CASSLMGGLAGNEQYF.

The chain uses TRBV18 and TRBJ2-5, with D uncertain. In germline, CDR1 is KGHSH, CDR2 LQKENI. The V and J ends lost 2 bases and 3 bases respectively, with 4 bases between them. The CDR3 covers 12 residues. Written as DNA, the CDR3 is TGTGCCAGCTCACCAAACGAAGAGACCCAGTACTTC. This encodes CASSPNEETQYF.

The rearrangement links TRBV7-9 to TRBJ2-7; D call uncertain. The CDR3 is 14 residues long. CDR1 SEHNR and CDR2 FQNEAQ come from the germline V gene (reference sequence). Trimming pared 3 bases from V and 4 bases from J, leaving 13 bases between. This CDR3 is CASSFASGLYEQYF. The DNA for the CDR3 is TGTGCCAGCAGCTTTGCATCAGGTTTATACGAGCAGTACTTC.

The V call is TRBV14, the J call TRBJ1-1; D gene ambiguous. The CDR3 sequence is 15 residues long. Germline-derived CDR1 and CDR2 are SGHDN and FVKESK. V was cut by 1 base and J by 3 bases, with 12 bases left in between. This chain's CDR3 is CASSQVASWDTEAFF. The CDR3 DNA is TGTGCCAGCAGCCAAGTGGCCTCATGGGACACTGAAGCTTTCTTT.

This clone came up once. The chain carries TRBV23-1 and TRBJ2-1, with D hard to call. TRBV23-1 is designated an ORF whose function remains uncertain. This CDR3 comprises 11 residues. Trimming removed 5 bases at V and 4 bases at J, with 3 bases between. The CDR3 loop is CASSYYNEQFF. In DNA form, the CDR3 reads TGCGCCAGCAGTTATTACAATGAGCAGTTCTTC.

V usage is TRBV9 and J usage is TRBJ2-6, with no clear D. With 0 bases removed from V and 0 bases from J, the gap between germline ends came to 10 bases. In germline, CDR1 is SGDLS, CDR2 YYNGEE. CDR3 length: 17 amino acids. The CDR3 here is CASSVATRTSGANVLTF. In DNA form, the CDR3 reads TGTGCCAGCAGCGTAGCTACGAGAACCTCTGGGGCCAACGTCCTGACTTTC. The entire variable domain, with the rest obtained from reference TRBV9 and TRBJ2-6, is as follows: DSGVTQTPKHLITATGQRVTLRCSPRSGDLSVYWYQQSLDQGLQFLIQYYNGEERAKGNILERFSAQQFPDLHSELNLSSLELGDSALYFCASSVATRTSGANVLTFGAGSRLTVL.